The entry that follows covers one TCR beta chain sequence. These data belong to a study of early T cells in non-severe SARS-CoV-2 infection. Trimming removed 5 bases from V and 4 bases from J, with 14 bases in between. This CDR3 has 14 amino acids. Germline lookup yields CDR1 SGHTA and CDR2 FQGTGA. Individual cDNA molecules were tagged with unique molecular identifiers. TCRdb itself ran the 5' RACE reads through MiXCR, one entry per CDR3 protein. The sample carries some 52,000 distinct CDR3 sequences, 6.5% to 9% recorded once. The clonotype comes from an adult who was a healthcare worker with PCR-confirmed SARS-CoV-2 infection or an uninfected control (not recorded which). The sample consisted of whole blood. The chain employs TRBV7-3 and TRBJ1-1; a weak D match, TRBD1 (5 bases). CDR3 sequence (DNA): TGTGCCAGCAGCCCCCGGGGGAGGTTCACTGAAGCTTTCTTT. Its protein is CASSPRGRFTEAFF.